The 2 T cell receptor beta chains presented below share a single source sample, sequenced in a study of T cells in Graves' hyperthyroidism and ophthalmopathy. TCR beta CDR3 regions were amplified from RNA. TCR CDR3 underwent first-round RT-PCR with the HTBI primer set. TCRdb redid the calling of the multiplex PCR reads with MiXCR, one entry per CDR3 protein. Altogether about 410,000 distinct CDR3 sequences are present, about 15% being singletons, with the ten largest covering roughly a fifth. Sequencing was done on a sample of blood. The origin of the receptors is a woman aged 30 to 39 with Graves' ophthalmopathy.

Many counts were recorded for this clonotype. The V gene is TRBV7-8, the J gene TRBJ2-3; D is unclear. Trimming left V 5 bases short and J 3 bases short, with 12 bases between. Per the germline V gene, CDR1 is SGHVS and CDR2 is FQNEAQ. This CDR3 contains 14 residues. This CDR3 is CASSATAGTDTQYF. DNA for the CDR3: TGTGCCAGCAGCGCCACTGCTGGAACAGATACGCAGTATTTT.

This clonotype was seen more than once but under ten times. The CDR3 loop reads CASRGFSNQPQHF. The CDR3 nucleotides are TGTGCCAGCAGGGGTTTTAGTAATCAGCCCCAGCATTTT. V usage is TRBV12-3 or TRBV12-4 and J usage is TRBJ1-5; D is undetermined. The length of the CDR3 is 13 residues. V lost 6 bases and J 4 bases, leaving 10 bases between the germline ends.